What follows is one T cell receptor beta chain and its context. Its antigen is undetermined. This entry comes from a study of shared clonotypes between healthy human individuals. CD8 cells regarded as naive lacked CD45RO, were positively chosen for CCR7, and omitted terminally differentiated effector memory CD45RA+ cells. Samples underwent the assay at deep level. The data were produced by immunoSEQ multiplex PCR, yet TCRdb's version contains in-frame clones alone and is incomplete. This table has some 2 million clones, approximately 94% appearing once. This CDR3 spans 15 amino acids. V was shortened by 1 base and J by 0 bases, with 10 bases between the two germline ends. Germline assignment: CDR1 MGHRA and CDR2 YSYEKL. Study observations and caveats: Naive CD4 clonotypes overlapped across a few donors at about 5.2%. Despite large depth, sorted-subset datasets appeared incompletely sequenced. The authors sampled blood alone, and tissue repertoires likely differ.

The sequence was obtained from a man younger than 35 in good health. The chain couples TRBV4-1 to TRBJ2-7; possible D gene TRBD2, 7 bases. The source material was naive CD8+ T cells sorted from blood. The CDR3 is CASSQVAGASYEQYF. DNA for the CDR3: TGCGCCAGCAGCCAAGTGGCGGGGGCCTCCTACGAGCAGTACTTC.